Sequencing of this T cell receptor (beta chain) was carried out in a study of T cell responses to AZD1222 COVID-19 vaccine. The germline V and J ends were trimmed by 4 bases and 0 bases, with 10 bases remaining between them. Per germline, CDR1 SGHRS and CDR2 YFSETQ. The CDR3 covers 15 residues. This table comes from immunoSEQ multiplex PCR, and its TCRdb copy is limited to in-frame clones, with some not included. The data hold about 100,000 clones, with more than 85% observed a single time. This receptor was taken from an adult in good health. The chain uses TRBV5-1 and TRBJ1-4, with D perhaps TRBD1 (5 bases). This specimen consisted of peripheral blood, obtained on day 0 of AZD1222 vaccination. The CDR3 nucleotides are TGCGCCAGCAGCCTCGACAGTCCAACTAATGAAAAACTGTTTTTT. The encoded protein is CASSLDSPTNEKLFF.